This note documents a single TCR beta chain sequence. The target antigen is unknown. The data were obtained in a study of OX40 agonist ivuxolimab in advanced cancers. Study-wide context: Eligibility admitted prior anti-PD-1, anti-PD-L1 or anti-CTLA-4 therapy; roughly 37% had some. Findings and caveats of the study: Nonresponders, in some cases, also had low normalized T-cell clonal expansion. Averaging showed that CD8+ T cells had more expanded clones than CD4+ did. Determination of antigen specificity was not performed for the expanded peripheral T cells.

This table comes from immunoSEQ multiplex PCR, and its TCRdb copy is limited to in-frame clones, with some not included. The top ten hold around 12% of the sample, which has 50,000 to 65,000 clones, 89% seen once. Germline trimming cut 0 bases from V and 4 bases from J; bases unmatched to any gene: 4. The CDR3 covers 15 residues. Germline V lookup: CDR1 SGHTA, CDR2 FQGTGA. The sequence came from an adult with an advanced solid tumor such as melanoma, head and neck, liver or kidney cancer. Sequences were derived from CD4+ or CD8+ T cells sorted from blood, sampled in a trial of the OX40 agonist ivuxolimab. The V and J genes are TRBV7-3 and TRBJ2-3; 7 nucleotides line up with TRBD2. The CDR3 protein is CASSLTRGLADTQYF. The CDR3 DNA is TGTGCCAGCAGCTTAACTCGCGGACTAGCAGATACGCAGTATTTT.